The T cell receptor (beta chain) under discussion was sequenced for a study of T-cell memory formation after mild COVID-19 (dated by TCRdb to 2020 to 2022). As for the study more broadly: Most TCR sequence clusters were specific to one of the two donors. In a couple of donors, T-cell clones that expanded and contracted after mild COVID-19 were followed by sequencing TCRalpha and TCRbeta repertoires longitudinally. Two young, previously healthy adult volunteers, one female and one male, were included in the cohort.

The sequencing machine was an Illumina NovaSeq 6000. Using 5'RACE with constant-segment primers, TCRalpha and TCRbeta cDNA libraries were constructed, with sample barcodes and unique molecular identifiers added in the process. Trizol reagent was used to extract RNA from every sample. The libraries were amplified in two PCR steps, and the second step added a second sample barcode and Illumina TruSeq adapters. Sequencing of libraries was performed on an Illumina NovaSeq with 2 x 150 bp paired-end reads. The authors processed their data as follows. Demultiplexing of reads and collapsing into UMI-guided consensus sequences were performed with migec v1.2.7. Using mixcr v2.1.11, UMI consensuses were aligned to TRA and TRB V and J templates and then assembled into clonotypes. A clonotype was counted as expanded or contracted only when both edgeR and NoisET called the clonotype significant, with the noise models trained on biological replicates. For edgeR calls, a false discovery rate-adjusted p below 0.01 and a log2 fold-change threshold of 1 were applied. PCA with hierarchical clustering of max-normalized trajectories of the 1000 most abundant clonotypes was used as exploratory dynamics analysis. Each responding clone was given a CD4 or CD8 phenotype based on the CD4+ and CD8+ repertoires, which had been sequenced separately. In-frame beta chains were kept once TCRdb had trimmed the public reads at Q25 with fastp and called clones with MiXCR. Under each unique CDR3 protein, matching rows form one entry showing the most common genes and DNA. The V and J calls were not made by the authors but by TCRdb's processing. The sample contains some 160,000 distinct CDR3 sequences, roughly 31% of them found a single time. The ten largest make up about 12% of the sample.

Remarks on this clonotype: It has no known antigen specificity. Base qualities were left out, and no much larger clone turns up one base away.

Ficoll-Paque density gradient centrifugation was the method used to isolate PBMCs. Trimming takes 3 bases from V and 2 bases from J, and the germline ends sit 11 bases apart. The CDR3 runs 15 amino acids, cysteine and phenylalanine included. The only DNA kept is the CDR3, 45 bases in frame from the first base. Taken from the germline V gene, the CDR1 and CDR2 loops are LGHNA and YSLEER. The research as a whole found: Contracting CD4+ clones turned up mainly in the CM and EM memory subsets, whereas EMRA was where CD8+ clones were enriched. The second-wave clones that peaked on day 37 were not confirmed to be SARS-CoV-2 specific. The study covered only a couple of mild cases, and larger cohorts including severe cases with pre-infection samples were considered necessary. Clones contracting from day 15 to 85 had balanced CD4/CD8 phenotypes, while a second wave expanding from day 15 to 37 was biased towards CD4+. Some responding clones were detected in pre-infection memory, which suggested that pre-existing cross-reactive memory T cells had joined the SARS-CoV-2 response.

The rearrangement joined TRBV4-3 to TRBJ1-5; the D region possibly corresponds to TRBD1 (5 bases align). The sequencing input was PBMCs or a T cell subset sorted from them (not recorded which). The origin of this receptor is an adult woman who had mild COVID-19 (a few samples of this study predate the infection). The sample titles of this study are shuffled in the database, so cell type and time point are left out; the donor was told from shared clones. Here the CDR3 is given as CASSQGPGGNQPQHF. The nucleotides are TGCGCCAGCAGCCAGGGACCGGGTGGCAATCAGCCCCAGCATTTT.